This T cell receptor beta chain is from a study of early T cells in non-severe SARS-CoV-2 infection. Across the whole study: The sequenced material was bulk RNA from unsorted whole blood, and its chains were unpaired.

The study's findings and limits: VDJdb matching, biased toward anti-spike CD8 responses, missed private and CD4 specificities.

The CDR3 is 14 residues long. In germline, CDR1 is LGHDT, CDR2 YNNKEL (reference sequence). Note on this clonotype: Its cognate antigen is unknown. A much larger clone sits a single nucleotide away, making a read error possible.

TCRdb passed the 5' RACE reads through MiXCR, listing each CDR3 protein once. Of about 66,000 distinct CDR3 sequences listed, roughly 18% are singletons. Sequenced material: whole blood, taken at baseline. This sequence was found in an adult who was a healthcare worker with PCR-confirmed SARS-CoV-2 infection or an uninfected control (not recorded which). This chain uses TRBV3-1 with TRBJ1-1; no clear D. The CDR3 is CVSSSRDSSTEAFF. DNA for the CDR3: TGTGTCAGCAGCAGCCGGGATTCGAGCACTGAAGCTTTCTTT.